Reported below is one T cell receptor beta chain. Its antigen is not identified. This sample was taken from a study of T cell responses to AZD1222 COVID-19 vaccine. General observations from the study: Distributed over spike, vaccine-associated CD4 TCRs predominated at 160-218 and 743-854.

Some clones are missing from TCRdb's copy, which holds only in-frame ones; the method was immunoSEQ multiplex PCR. Among some 100,000 clones listed, around 87% were seen once. Unmatched junction bases numbered 9, after V lost 2 bases and J lost 3 bases. The CDR3 consists of 16 residues. Germline V gene data show CDR1 as SGHRS and CDR2 as YFSETQ. The rearrangement uses TRBV5-1 and TRBJ2-7; TRBD1 aligns across 9 bases. Material: peripheral blood, obtained on day 0 of AZD1222 vaccination. This receptor was obtained from an adult in good health. In DNA form, the CDR3 reads TGCGCCAGCAGCTTAGCAACCGGGACAGGGTTCTACGAGCAGTACTTC. Amino acid sequence: CASSLATGTGFYEQYF.